Described below is a single T cell receptor (beta chain) sequence and its context. What it recognizes is unknown. Clones were read by immunoSEQ multiplex PCR, and TCRdb kept only the in-frame ones, dropping some. The sample yields over 6,500 clones, under 75% seen once. Trimming left V 5 bases short and J 2 bases short, with 12 bases between. The CDR3 has 15 amino acids. CDR1 is MNHEY, CDR2 SMNVEV, per germline (reference sequence). The data were obtained in a study of CD4+ T cells in melanoma. Study-level points and caveats: CD8+ T cell, macrophage and B cell function reportedly correlated with neoantigen-specific CD4+ T cells. Diverse differentiation states were reported for melanoma neoantigen-specific CD4+ T cells.

Source material: cells from a culture (not recorded whether cultured in vitro). The receptor's source is a human donor with melanoma. This chain uses TRBV27 with TRBJ1-4; D remains unclear. CDR3 DNA: TGTGCCAGCAGTCCAAGGGTGTCGACTAATGAAAAACTGTTTTTT. This sequence encodes CASSPRVSTNEKLFF.